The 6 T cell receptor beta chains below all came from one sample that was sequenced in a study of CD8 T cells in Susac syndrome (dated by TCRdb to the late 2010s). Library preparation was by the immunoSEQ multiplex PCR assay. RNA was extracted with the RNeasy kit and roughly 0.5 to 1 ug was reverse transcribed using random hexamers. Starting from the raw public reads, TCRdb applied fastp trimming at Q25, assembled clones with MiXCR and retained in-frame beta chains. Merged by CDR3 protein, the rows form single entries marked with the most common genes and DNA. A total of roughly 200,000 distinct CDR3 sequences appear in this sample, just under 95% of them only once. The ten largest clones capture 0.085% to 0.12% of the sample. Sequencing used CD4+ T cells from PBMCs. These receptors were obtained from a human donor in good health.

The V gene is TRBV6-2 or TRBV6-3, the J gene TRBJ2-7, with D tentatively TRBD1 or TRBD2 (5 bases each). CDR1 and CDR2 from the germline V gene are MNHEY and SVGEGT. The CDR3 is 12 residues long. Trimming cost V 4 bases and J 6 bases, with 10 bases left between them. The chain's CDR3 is CASSFSGLEQYF. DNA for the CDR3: TGTGCCAGCAGTTTTTCGGGGCTCGAGCAGTACTTC.

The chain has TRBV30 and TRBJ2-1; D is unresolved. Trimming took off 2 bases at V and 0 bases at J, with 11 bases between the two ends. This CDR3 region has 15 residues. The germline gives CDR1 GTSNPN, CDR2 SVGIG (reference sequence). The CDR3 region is CAWSTIQHSYNEQFF. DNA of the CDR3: TGTGCCTGGAGTACAATACAACACTCCTACAATGAGCAGTTCTTC. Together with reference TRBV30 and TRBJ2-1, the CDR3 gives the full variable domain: SQTIHQWPATLVQPVGSPLSLECTVEGTSNPNLYWYRQAAGRGLQLLFYSVGIGQISSEVPQNLSASRPQDRQFILSSKKLLLSDSGFYLCAWSTIQHSYNEQFFGPGTRLTVL.

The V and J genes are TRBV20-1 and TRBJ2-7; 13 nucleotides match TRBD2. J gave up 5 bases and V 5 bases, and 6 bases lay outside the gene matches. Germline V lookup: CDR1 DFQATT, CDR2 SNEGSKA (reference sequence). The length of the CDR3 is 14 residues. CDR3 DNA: TGCAGTGCTGGAACCGGGACTAGCGGGGACGAGCAGTACTTC. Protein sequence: CSAGTGTSGDEQYF.

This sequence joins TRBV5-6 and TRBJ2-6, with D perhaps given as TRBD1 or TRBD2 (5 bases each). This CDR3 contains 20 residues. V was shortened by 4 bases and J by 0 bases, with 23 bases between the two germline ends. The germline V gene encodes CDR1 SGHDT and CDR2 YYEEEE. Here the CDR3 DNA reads TGTGCCAGCAGCGGGGACCCCCGCCTCACTCGTGTCTCTGGGGCCAACGTCCTGACTTTC. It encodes CASSGDPRLTRVSGANVLTF.

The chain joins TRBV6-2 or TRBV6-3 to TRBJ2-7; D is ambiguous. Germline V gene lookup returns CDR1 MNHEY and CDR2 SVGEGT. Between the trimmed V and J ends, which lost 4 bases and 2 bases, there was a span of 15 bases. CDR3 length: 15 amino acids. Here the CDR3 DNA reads TGTGCCAGCAGTTTTGGGCGTTCCTCGGCCTACGAGCAGTACTTC. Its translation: CASSFGRSSAYEQYF.

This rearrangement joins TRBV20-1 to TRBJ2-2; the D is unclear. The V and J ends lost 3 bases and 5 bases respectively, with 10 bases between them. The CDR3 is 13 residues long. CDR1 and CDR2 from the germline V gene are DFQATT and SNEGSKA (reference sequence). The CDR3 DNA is TGCAGTGCTAGGAAGGGTCCTACCGGGGAGCTGTTTTTT. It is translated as CSARKGPTGELFF.